This passage covers 5 T cell receptor beta chains from one sample sequenced in a study of shared clonotypes between healthy human individuals. TCRdb keeps only in-frame clones here, not all; method: immunoSEQ multiplex PCR. The sample lists 850,000 to 1,200,000 clones, 65% to 80% occurring once. Material: memory CD4+ T cells sorted from blood. Stated subset: CD45RA-negative fraction. These receptors all stem from a man younger than 30 in good health.

This chain joins TRBV6-5 and TRBJ1-2; D gene unclear. This CDR3 is 12 amino acids long. Germline CDR1 MNHEY, CDR2 SVGAGI. Trimming left V 6 bases short and J 7 bases short, with 12 bases between. The CDR3 DNA sequence: TGTGCCAGCAGCCCCGGGTGGTCTGGCTACACCTTC. Residues: CASSPGWSGYTF.

V gene TRBV9 combines with J gene TRBJ2-5; the match to TRBD2 covers 12 bases. Germline-derived CDR1 and CDR2 are SGDLS and YYNGEE. Trimming at V came to 4 bases and at J to 5 bases, leaving 6 bases not matched to a gene. This CDR3 is 15 amino acids long. In DNA form, the CDR3 reads TGTGCCAGCAGCATACGGACTAGCGGGACGGAGACCCAGTACTTC. This sequence encodes CASSIRTSGTETQYF. Full variable domain (remainder filled in from reference TRBV9 and TRBJ2-5): DSGVTQTPKHLITATGQRVTLRCSPRSGDLSVYWYQQSLDQGLQFLIQYYNGEERAKGNILERFSAQQFPDLHSELNLSSLELGDSALYFCASSIRTSGTETQYFGPGTRLLVL.

The chain couples TRBV2 to TRBJ1-6; D is uncertain. Looked up from germline, CDR1 is SNHLY and CDR2 is FYNNEI. With 9 bases removed from V and 2 bases from J, the gap between germline ends came to 14 bases. The CDR3 consists of 15 residues. CDR3 loop: CASRTAAAYNSPLHF. DNA for the CDR3: TGTGCCAGTAGGACTGCCGCGGCCTATAATTCACCCCTCCACTTT.

J is TRBJ2-7 and V is TRBV2; D remains ambiguous. The CDR3 has 12 amino acids. Germline loops: CDR1 SNHLY, CDR2 FYNNEI. Trimming pared 11 bases from V and 0 bases from J, leaving 11 bases between. The CDR3 region is CAGTASSYEQYF. Written as DNA, the CDR3 is TGTGCCGGCACGGCAAGCTCCTACGAGCAGTACTTC.

The V and J genes are TRBV5-1 and TRBJ2-1, with TRBD2 matching 11 bases. Germline trimming cut 3 bases from V and 6 bases from J; bases unmatched to any gene: 5. The germline V gene has CDR1 SGHRS and CDR2 YFSETQ. This CDR3 is built from 15 residues. CDR3 region: CASSSLAGVANEQFF. The CDR3 nucleotides read TGCGCCAGCAGCTCACTAGCGGGAGTAGCCAATGAGCAGTTCTTC.